This T cell receptor beta chain is drawn from a study of T cell changes during pregnancy in multiple sclerosis. From germline, CDR1 is MDHEN and CDR2 SYDVKM. This CDR3 contains 14 residues. Trimming left V 8 bases short and J 5 bases short, with 16 bases between. Assay: immunoSEQ multiplex PCR; the TCRdb copy retains only in-frame clones and omits some. The table includes over 40,000 clones, about 90% detected once. The clonotype originates from a female donor in good health, enrolled as a control in a pregnancy study. Sequencing used peripheral blood, obtained in the first trimester of pregnancy. The rearrangement uses TRBV28 and TRBJ1-5; TRBD1 is a possible D gene (5 bases). CDR3 sequence (DNA): TGTGCCAGCCATTTAGGGGCTTCCCATCAGCCCCAGCATTTT. Residues: CASHLGASHQPQHF. Together with reference TRBV28 and TRBJ1-5, the CDR3 gives the full variable domain: DVKVTQSSRYLVKRTGEKVFLECVQDMDHENMFWYRQDPGLGLRLIYFSYDVKMKEKGDIPEGYSVSREKKERFSLILESASTNQTSMYLCASHLGASHQPQHFGDGTRLSIL.